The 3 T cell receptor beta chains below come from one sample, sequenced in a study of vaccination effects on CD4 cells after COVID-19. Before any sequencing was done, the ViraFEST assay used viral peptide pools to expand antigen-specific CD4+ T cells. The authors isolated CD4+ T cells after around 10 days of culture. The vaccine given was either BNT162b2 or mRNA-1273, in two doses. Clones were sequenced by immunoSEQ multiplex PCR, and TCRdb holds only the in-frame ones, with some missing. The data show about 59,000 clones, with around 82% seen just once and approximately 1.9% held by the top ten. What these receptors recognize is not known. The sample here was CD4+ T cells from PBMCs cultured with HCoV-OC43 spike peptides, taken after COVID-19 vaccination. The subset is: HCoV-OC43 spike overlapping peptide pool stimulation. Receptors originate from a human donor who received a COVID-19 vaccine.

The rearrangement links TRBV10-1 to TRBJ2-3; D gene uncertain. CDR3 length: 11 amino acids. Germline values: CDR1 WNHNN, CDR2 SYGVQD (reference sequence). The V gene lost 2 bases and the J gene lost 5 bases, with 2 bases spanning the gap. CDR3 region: CASSELDTQYF. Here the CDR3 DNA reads TGCGCCAGCAGTGAGCTAGATACGCAGTATTTT.

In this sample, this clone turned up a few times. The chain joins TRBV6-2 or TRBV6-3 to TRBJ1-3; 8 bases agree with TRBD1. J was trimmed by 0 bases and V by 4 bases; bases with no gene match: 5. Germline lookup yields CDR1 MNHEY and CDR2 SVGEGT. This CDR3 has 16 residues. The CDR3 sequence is CASSSDRASSGNTIYF. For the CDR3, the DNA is TGTGCCAGCAGTTCGGACAGGGCCAGCTCTGGAAACACCATATATTTT.

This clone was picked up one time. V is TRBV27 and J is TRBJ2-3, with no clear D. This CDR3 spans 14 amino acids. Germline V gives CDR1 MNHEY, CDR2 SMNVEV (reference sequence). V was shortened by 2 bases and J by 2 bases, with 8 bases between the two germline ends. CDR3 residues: CASSLNSPTDTQYF. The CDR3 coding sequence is TGTGCCAGCAGTTTAAACTCTCCCACAGATACGCAGTATTTT.